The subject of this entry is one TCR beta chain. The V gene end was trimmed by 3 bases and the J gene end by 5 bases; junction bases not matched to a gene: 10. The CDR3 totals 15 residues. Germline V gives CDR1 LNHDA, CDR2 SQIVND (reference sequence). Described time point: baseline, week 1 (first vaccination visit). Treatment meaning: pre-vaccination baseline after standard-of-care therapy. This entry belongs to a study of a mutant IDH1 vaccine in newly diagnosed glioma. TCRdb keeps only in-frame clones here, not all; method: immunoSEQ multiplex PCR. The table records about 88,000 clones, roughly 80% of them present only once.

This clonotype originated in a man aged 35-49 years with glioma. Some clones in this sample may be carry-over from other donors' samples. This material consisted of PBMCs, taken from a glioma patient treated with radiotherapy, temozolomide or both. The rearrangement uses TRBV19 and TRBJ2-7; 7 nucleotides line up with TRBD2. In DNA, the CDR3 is TGTGCCAGTAGTATGGGGGGGACTCGGACCGACGAGCAGTACTTC. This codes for CASSMGGTRTDEQYF.